The clone carrying this T cell receptor beta chain was seen at least ten times. The antigen is unknown. This sample stems from a study of identical twins. TCRdb reprocessed the 5' RACE reads via MiXCR and lists one record per CDR3 protein. The sample lists approximately 350,000 distinct CDR3 sequences, 9% to 15% occurring once. Overall study findings and caveats: Twins shared beta out-of-frame sequences in excess, but this excess was weaker. Among out-of-frame alpha sequences shared by twins, low generation probability occurred in excess. The presence of invariant MAIT and iNKT cells could partly confound analyses of zero-insertion sequences.

These data are also associated with another study on yellow fever vaccine responses in identical twins.

The receptor comes from a young woman in good health. Sequences were obtained from CD8+ T cells sorted from blood.

The CDR3 loop reads CASSLDQGFNQPQHF. Here the CDR3 DNA reads TGTGCCAGCAGCTTAGACCAGGGTTTCAATCAGCCCCAGCATTTT. V gene TRBV11-2 combines with J gene TRBJ1-5; a weak D match, TRBD1 (5 bases). Germline loops: CDR1 SGHAT, CDR2 FQNNGV. The CDR3 length is 15 residues. V was cut by 0 bases and J by 3 bases, with 9 bases left in between.